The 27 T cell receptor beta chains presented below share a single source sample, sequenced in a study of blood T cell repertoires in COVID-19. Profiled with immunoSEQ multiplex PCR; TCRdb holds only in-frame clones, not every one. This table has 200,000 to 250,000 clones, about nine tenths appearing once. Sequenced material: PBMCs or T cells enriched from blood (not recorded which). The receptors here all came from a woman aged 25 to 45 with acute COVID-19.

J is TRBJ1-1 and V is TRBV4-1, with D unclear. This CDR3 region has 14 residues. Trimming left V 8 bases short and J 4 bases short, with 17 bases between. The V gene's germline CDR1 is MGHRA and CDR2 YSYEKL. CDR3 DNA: TGCGCCAGCCTTCGTGTGGCGGGTGGCACTGAAGCTTTCTTT. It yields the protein CASLRVAGGTEAFF.

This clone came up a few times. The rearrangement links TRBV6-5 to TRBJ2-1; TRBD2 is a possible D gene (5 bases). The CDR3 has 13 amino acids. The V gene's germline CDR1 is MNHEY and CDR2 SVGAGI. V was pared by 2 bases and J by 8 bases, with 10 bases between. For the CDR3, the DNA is TGTGCCAGCAGTTACGAGGGTAAGGATGAGCAGTTCTTC. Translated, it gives CASSYEGKDEQFF.

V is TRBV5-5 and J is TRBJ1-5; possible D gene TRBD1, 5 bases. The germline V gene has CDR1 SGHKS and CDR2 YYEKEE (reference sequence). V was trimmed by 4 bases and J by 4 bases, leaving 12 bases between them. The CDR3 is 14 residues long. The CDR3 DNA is TGTGCCAGCAGCACAGGACCTTATAATCAGCCCCAGCATTTT. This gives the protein CASSTGPYNQPQHF.

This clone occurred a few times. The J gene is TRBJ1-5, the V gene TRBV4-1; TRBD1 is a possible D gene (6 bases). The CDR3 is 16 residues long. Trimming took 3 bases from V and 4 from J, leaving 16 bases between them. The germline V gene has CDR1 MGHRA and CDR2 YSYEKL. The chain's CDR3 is CASSHHSTGMNQPQHF. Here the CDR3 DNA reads TGCGCCAGCAGCCACCACTCCACAGGGATGAATCAGCCCCAGCATTTT.

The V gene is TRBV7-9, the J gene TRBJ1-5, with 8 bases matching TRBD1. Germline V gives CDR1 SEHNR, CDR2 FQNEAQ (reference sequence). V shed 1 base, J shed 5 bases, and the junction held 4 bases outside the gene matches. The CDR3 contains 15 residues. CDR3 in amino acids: CASSLGTGKYQPQHF. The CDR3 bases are TGTGCCAGCAGCTTAGGGACAGGGAAGTATCAGCCCCAGCATTTT.

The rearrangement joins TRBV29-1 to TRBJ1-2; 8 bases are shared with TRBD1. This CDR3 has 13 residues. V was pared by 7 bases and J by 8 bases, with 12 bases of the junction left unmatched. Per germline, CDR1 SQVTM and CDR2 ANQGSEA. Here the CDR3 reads CSGFRDRGDGYTF. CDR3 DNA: TGCAGCGGGTTTCGCGACAGGGGAGACGGCTACACCTTC.

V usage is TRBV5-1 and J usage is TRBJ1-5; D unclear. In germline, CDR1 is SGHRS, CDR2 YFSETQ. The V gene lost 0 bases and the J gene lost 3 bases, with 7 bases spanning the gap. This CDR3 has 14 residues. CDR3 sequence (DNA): TGCGCCAGCAGCTTGGGAGGGTTCAATCAGCCCCAGCATTTT. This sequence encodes CASSLGGFNQPQHF.

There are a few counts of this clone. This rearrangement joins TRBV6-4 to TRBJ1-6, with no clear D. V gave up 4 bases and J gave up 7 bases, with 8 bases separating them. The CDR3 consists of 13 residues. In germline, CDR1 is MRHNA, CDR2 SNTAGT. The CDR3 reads CASSGRENSPLHF. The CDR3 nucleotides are TGTGCCAGCAGTGGTCGGGAGAATTCACCCCTCCACTTT.

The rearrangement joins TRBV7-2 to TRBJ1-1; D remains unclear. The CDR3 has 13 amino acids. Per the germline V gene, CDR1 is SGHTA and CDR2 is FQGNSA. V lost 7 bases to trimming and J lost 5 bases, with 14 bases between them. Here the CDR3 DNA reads TGTGCCAGCACCGGCCGGGGAGGAACTGAAGCTTTCTTT. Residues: CASTGRGGTEAFF.

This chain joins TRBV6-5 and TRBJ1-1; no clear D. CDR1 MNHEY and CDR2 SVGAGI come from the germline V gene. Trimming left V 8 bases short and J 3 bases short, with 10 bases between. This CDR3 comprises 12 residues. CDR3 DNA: TGTGCCAGCCGCGGATCAGACACTGAAGCTTTCTTT. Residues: CASRGSDTEAFF.

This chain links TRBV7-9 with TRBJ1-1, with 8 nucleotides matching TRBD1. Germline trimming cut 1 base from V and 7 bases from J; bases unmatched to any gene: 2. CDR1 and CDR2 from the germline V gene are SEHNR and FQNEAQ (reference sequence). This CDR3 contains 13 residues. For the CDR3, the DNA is TGTGCCAGCAGCTTAGGACAGGGGAATGAAGCTTTCTTT. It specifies CASSLGQGNEAFF.

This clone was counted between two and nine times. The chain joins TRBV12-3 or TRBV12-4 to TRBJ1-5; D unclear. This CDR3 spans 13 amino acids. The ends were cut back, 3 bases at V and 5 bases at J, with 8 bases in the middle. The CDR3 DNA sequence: TGTGCCAGCAGTTTGATCCGCGATCAGCCCCAGCATTTT. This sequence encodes CASSLIRDQPQHF.

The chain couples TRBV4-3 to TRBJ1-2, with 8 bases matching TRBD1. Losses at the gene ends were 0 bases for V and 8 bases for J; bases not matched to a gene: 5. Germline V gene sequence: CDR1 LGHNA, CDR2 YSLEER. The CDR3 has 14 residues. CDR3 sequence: CASSQDTGGSGYTF. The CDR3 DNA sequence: TGCGCCAGCAGCCAAGACACAGGGGGAAGCGGCTACACCTTC.

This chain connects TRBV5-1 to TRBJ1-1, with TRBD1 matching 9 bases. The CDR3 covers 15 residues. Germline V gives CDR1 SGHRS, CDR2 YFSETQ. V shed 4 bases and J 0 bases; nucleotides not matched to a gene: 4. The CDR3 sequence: CASSRTGAMNTEAFF. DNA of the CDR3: TGCGCCAGCAGCAGGACAGGGGCCATGAACACTGAAGCTTTCTTT.

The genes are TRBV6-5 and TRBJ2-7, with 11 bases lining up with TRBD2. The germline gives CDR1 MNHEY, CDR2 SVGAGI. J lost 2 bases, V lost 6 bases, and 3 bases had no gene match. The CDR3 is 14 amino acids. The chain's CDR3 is CASSRLAGPYEQYF. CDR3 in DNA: TGTGCCAGCAGCAGACTAGCGGGGCCCTACGAGCAGTACTTC.

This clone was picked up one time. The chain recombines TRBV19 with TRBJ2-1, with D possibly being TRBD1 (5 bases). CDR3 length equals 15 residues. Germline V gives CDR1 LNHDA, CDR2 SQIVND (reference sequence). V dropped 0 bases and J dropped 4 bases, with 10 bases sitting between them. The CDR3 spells CASSIDLDKYNEQFF. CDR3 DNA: TGTGCCAGTAGTATAGATCTGGACAAATACAATGAGCAGTTCTTC.

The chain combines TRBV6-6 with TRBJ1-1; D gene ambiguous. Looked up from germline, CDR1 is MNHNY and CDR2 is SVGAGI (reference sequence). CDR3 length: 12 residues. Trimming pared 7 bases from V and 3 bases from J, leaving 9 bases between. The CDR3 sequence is CASKRRDTEAFF. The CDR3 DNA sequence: TGTGCCAGCAAACGGAGGGACACTGAAGCTTTCTTT.

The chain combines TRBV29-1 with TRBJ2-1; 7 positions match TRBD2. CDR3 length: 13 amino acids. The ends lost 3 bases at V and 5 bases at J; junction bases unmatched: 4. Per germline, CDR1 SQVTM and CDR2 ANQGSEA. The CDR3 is CSVERTRDNEQFF. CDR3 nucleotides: TGCAGCGTTGAGAGGACTAGGGACAATGAGCAGTTCTTC.

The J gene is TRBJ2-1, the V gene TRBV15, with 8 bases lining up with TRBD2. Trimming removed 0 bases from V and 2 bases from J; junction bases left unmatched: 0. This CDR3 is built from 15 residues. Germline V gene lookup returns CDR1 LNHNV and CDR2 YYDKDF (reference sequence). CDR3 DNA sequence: TGTGCCACCAGCAGAGATAGCGGGGCCTACAATGAGCAGTTCTTC. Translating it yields CATSRDSGAYNEQFF.

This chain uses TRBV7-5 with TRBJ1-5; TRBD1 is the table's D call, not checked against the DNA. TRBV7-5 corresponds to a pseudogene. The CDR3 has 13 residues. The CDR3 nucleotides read TGTGCCAGGCTCCAGGGGGCTGGTCAGCCCCAGCATTTT. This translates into CARLQGAGQPQHF.

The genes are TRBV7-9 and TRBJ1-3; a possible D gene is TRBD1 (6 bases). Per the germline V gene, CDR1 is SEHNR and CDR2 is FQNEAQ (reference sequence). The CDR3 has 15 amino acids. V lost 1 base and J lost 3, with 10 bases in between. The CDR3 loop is CASSLEYRVGNTIYF. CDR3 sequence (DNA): TGTGCCAGCAGCTTAGAGTACAGGGTTGGAAACACCATATATTTT.

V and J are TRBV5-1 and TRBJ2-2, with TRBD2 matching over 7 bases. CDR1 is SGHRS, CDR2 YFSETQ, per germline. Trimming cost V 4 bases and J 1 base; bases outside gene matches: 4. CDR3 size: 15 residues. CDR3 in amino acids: CASSRTSVNTGELFF. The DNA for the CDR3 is TGCGCCAGCAGCCGTACTAGCGTGAACACCGGGGAGCTGTTTTTT.

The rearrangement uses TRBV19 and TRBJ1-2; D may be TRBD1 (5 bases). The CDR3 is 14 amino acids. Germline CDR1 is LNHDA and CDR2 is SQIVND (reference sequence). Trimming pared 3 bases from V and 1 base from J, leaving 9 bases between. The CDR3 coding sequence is TGTGCCAGTAGTATTAGGGGCCTTAACTATGGCTACACCTTC. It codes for CASSIRGLNYGYTF.

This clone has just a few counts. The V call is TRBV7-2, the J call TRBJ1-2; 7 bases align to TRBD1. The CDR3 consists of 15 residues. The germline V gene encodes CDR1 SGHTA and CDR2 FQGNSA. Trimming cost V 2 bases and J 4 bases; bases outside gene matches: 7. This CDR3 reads CASSLSQDRFYGYTF. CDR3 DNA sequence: TGTGCCAGCAGCTTAAGCCAGGACAGGTTCTATGGCTACACCTTC.

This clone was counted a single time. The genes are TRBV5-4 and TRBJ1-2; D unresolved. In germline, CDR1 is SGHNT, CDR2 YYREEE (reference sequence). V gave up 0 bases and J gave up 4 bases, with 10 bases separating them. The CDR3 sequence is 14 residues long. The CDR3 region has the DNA TGTGCCAGCAGCTTGGCCGGGATCTCCTATGGCTACACCTTC. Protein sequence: CASSLAGISYGYTF. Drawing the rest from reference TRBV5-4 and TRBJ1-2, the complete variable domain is ETGVTQSPTHLIKTRGQQVTLRCSSQSGHNTVSWYQQALGQGPQFIFQYYREEENGRGNFPPRFSGLQFPNYSSELNVNALELDDSALYLCASSLAGISYGYTFGSGTRLTVV.

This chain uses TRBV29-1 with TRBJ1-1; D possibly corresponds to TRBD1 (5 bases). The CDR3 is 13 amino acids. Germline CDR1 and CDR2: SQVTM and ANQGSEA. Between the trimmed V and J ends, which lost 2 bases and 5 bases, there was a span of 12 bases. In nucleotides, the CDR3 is TGCAGCGTTGAATGGCGGGGGGGGACTGAAGCTTTCTTT. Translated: CSVEWRGGTEAFF.

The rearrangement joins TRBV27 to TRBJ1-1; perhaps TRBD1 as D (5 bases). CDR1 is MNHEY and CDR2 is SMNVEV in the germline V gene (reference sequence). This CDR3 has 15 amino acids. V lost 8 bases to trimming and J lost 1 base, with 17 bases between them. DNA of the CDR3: TGTGCCAGCGCACTTCTGGGGCAGGGGAACACTGAAGCTTTCTTT. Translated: CASALLGQGNTEAFF.